This T cell receptor beta chain was recovered during a study of blood T cell dynamics during melanoma immunotherapy. Turning to the study itself: Patients with metastatic melanoma got pembrolizumab or nivolumab-ipilimumab as first-line care.

The CDR3 runs 11 residues. From germline, CDR1 is SEHNR and CDR2 FQNEAQ (reference sequence). V lost 0 bases to trimming and J lost 7 bases, with 3 bases between them. Turning to this clone: Its antigen remains unidentified. Distinct nucleotide sequences in the sample also encode this CDR3.

General observations from the study: Whether repertoire-driving clones were melanoma-specific could not be determined.

Each bulk PBMC sample had roughly 400 ng DNA loaded. Clones were read by immunoSEQ multiplex PCR, and TCRdb kept only the in-frame ones, dropping some. This sample carries about 22,000 clones, roughly 90% of them seen once, and the ten largest clones take roughly 1.2%. The time point is: pre-treatment baseline. The sample here was blood, taken from a patient treated with checkpoint blockade. The receptor was isolated from a human donor with melanoma. V and J are TRBV7-9 and TRBJ1-1; unclear D gene. CDR3 protein: CASSLANEAFF. In nucleotides, the CDR3 is TGTGCCAGCAGCTTAGCGAATGAAGCTTTCTTT.